This passage covers 26 T cell receptor beta chains from one sample sequenced in a study of shared clonotypes between healthy human individuals. Sequencing used immunoSEQ multiplex PCR; TCRdb keeps in-frame clones, though not all of them. The data show some 320,000 clones, with around 86% seen just once and around 15% held by the top ten. What was sequenced was memory CD8+ T cells sorted from blood. Subset of the sample: CD45RO+ cells pooled with CCR7-negative TemRA cells. The source is a man aged 18-30 years in good health.

Written as DNA, the CDR3 is TGTGCCAGCAGCGTAGTGGGGGGGAGCACTGAAGCTTTCTTT. Translating it yields CASSVVGGSTEAFF. The rearrangement links TRBV9 to TRBJ1-1, with D possibly matching TRBD1 (5 bases). Trimming removed 0 bases from V and 4 bases from J, with 10 bases in between. Germline V lookup: CDR1 SGDLS, CDR2 YYNGEE. CDR3 length: 14 residues. The full variable domain, completed using reference TRBV9 and TRBJ1-1, is DSGVTQTPKHLITATGQRVTLRCSPRSGDLSVYWYQQSLDQGLQFLIQYYNGEERAKGNILERFSAQQFPDLHSELNLSSLELGDSALYFCASSVVGGSTEAFFGQGTRLTVV.

The V call is TRBV28, the J call TRBJ2-7; perhaps TRBD2 as D (5 bases). V gave up 6 bases and J gave up 2 bases, with 11 bases separating them. Germline values: CDR1 MDHEN, CDR2 SYDVKM. This CDR3 has 13 amino acids. CDR3: CASREVVAYEQYF. The CDR3 nucleotides read TGTGCCAGCAGGGAGGTAGTAGCCTACGAGCAGTACTTC.

The rearrangement uses TRBV9 and TRBJ2-7; no firm D call. V shed 1 base and J shed 1 base, with 9 bases lying between them. Germline CDR1 and CDR2: SGDLS and YYNGEE. The CDR3 has 14 amino acids. CDR3 in amino acids: CASSVSPGSYEQYF. The CDR3 DNA reads TGTGCCAGCAGCGTATCTCCCGGATCCTACGAGCAGTACTTC.

V gene TRBV6-6 combines with J gene TRBJ1-3, with D uncertain. CDR3 length: 16 residues. In germline, CDR1 is MNHNY, CDR2 SVGAGI (reference sequence). Trimming left V 6 bases short and J 6 bases short, with 21 bases between. CDR3 sequence (DNA): TGTGCCAGCAGCCGCACCGTTTTGGGGTCCGAAAACACCATATATTTT. Its translation is CASSRTVLGSENTIYF.

A remark on this clone: Being one base from a much bigger clone, this may be a read error. At the DNA level, this CDR3 is encoded by other sequences in the same sample as well. The V call is TRBV7-9, the J call TRBJ2-2, with D uncertain. CDR1 and CDR2 (germline): SEHNR, FQNEAQ (reference sequence). The length of the CDR3 is 11 residues. V was pared by 4 bases and J by 3 bases, with 0 bases between. Here the CDR3 reads CASSYTGELFF. CDR3 nucleotide sequence: TGTGCCAGCAGCTACACCGGGGAGCTGTTTTTT.

This sequence joins TRBV4-3 and TRBJ2-7, with a possible D match to TRBD1 (6 bases). The CDR3 sequence is 16 residues long. V lost 2 bases, J lost 5 bases, and 19 bases lay in between. In germline, CDR1 is LGHNA, CDR2 YSLEER. CDR3 nucleotides: TGCGCCAGCAGCCAACTGTGGGGCCAGGGGTGCCACGAGCAGTACTTC. Its translation: CASSQLWGQGCHEQYF.

The CDR3, as DNA: TGTGCCTGGGTTGGCCCACAAGAGACCCAGTACTTC. Translating gives CAWVGPQETQYF. The chain links TRBV30 to TRBJ2-5; D is unclear. Germline V gene data show CDR1 as GTSNPN and CDR2 as SVGIG (reference sequence). The germline V and J ends were trimmed by 5 bases and 2 bases, with 9 bases remaining between them. The CDR3 runs 12 residues.

The chain is built from TRBV4-1 and TRBJ1-5, with 9 bases lining up with TRBD1. The CDR3 has 17 residues. The germline gives CDR1 MGHRA, CDR2 YSYEKL. V shed 0 bases and J 4 bases; nucleotides not matched to a gene: 7. The chain's CDR3 is CASSQDRVGTGNQPQHF. The CDR3 DNA follows: TGCGCCAGCAGCCAAGATCGAGTGGGGACAGGGAATCAGCCCCAGCATTTT.

This clone was counted only a few times. The sample contains more than one DNA sequence encoding this CDR3. This rearrangement joins TRBV27 to TRBJ2-7; D remains unclear. Looked up from germline, CDR1 is MNHEY and CDR2 is SMNVEV (reference sequence). The CDR3 is made up of 11 amino acids. V lost 8 bases to trimming and J lost 4 bases, with 9 bases between them. In nucleotides, the CDR3 is TGTGCCAGCCGCCTCGGGTACGAGCAGTACTTC. Amino acids: CASRLGYEQYF.

This clone was seen only a few times. The V and J genes are TRBV6-1 and TRBJ1-6; D not resolved. Germline V lookup: CDR1 MNHNS, CDR2 SASEGT. V lost 2 bases and J lost 6, with 14 bases in between. The CDR3 spans 16 residues. The CDR3 protein is CASSESPRGGNSPLHF. In DNA, the CDR3 is TGTGCCAGCAGTGAATCCCCGCGGGGTGGTAATTCACCCCTCCACTTT.

The chain has TRBV6-1 and TRBJ2-7; D gene ambiguous. Germline values: CDR1 MNHNS, CDR2 SASEGT. This CDR3 region has 13 residues. V was clipped by 5 bases and J by 3 bases, with 11 bases between them. CDR3 sequence reads: CASSNSQDYEQYF. The CDR3, as DNA: TGTGCCAGCAGTAACTCGCAGGACTACGAGCAGTACTTC.

This chain connects TRBV9 to TRBJ2-1; 9 nucleotides match TRBD1. The CDR3 is made up of 14 amino acids. CDR1 is SGDLS and CDR2 is YYNGEE in the germline V gene. V shed 5 bases and J 6 bases; nucleotides not matched to a gene: 6. CDR3 coding DNA: TGTGCCAGCAGTAAAGAGACAGGGGGCAATGAGCAGTTCTTC. Its translation is CASSKETGGNEQFF.

This clone appeared a single time. The chain links TRBV7-6 to TRBJ1-3; D gene uncertain. Germline CDR1 reads SGHVS; CDR2 reads FNYEAQ. This CDR3 has 14 residues. V was shortened by 5 bases and J by 4 bases, with 12 bases between the two germline ends. CDR3 residues: CASSQPWEGNTIYF. DNA for the CDR3: TGTGCCAGCAGCCAACCTTGGGAGGGAAACACCATATATTTT.

The genes are TRBV30 and TRBJ2-7; a possible D gene is TRBD2 (6 bases). This CDR3 is 14 amino acids long. Trimming stripped 0 bases from V and 2 bases from J, with 11 bases between. The V gene's germline CDR1 is GTSNPN and CDR2 SVGIG (reference sequence). The CDR3 sequence is CAWSVLGLTYEQYF. The DNA for the CDR3 is TGTGCCTGGAGTGTCCTGGGACTTACCTACGAGCAGTACTTC.

The gene calls are TRBV4-2 and TRBJ1-2, with 9 bases lining up with TRBD1. The germline V gene has CDR1 LGHNA and CDR2 YNFKEQ. V dropped 3 bases and J dropped 4; count of bases not matched to a gene: 9. This CDR3 has 16 amino acids. CDR3 region: CASSQRDRDDSYGYTF. The CDR3, as DNA: TGTGCCAGCAGCCAGAGGGACAGGGACGACTCCTATGGCTACACCTTC.

The chain carries TRBV28 and TRBJ2-5; 8 nucleotides match TRBD1. The trim removed 5 bases at V and 5 bases at J, leaving 4 bases unmatched. The CDR3 is made up of 13 amino acids. In germline, CDR1 is MDHEN, CDR2 SYDVKM. Here the CDR3 DNA reads TGTGCCAGCAGTCCAGGGGGCGGGGAGACCCAGTACTTC. Translating it yields CASSPGGGETQYF.

J is TRBJ2-4 and V is TRBV5-8; D is unresolved. Germline V gene sequence: CDR1 SGHTS, CDR2 YDEGEE. V gave up 1 base and J gave up 6 bases, with 5 bases separating them. This CDR3 comprises 12 residues. The CDR3 loop is CASSLFGNIQYF. CDR3 bases: TGTGCCAGCAGCTTGTTCGGAAACATTCAGTACTTC.

The V call is TRBV4-2, the J call TRBJ1-2, with D tentatively TRBD1 (5 bases). Germline V gene lookup returns CDR1 LGHNA and CDR2 YNFKEQ. CDR3 length: 16 residues. The V gene lost 0 bases and the J gene lost 4 bases, with 15 bases spanning the gap. The DNA for the CDR3 is TGTGCCAGCAGCCAAGAGCCGGGACCGGGGAGCTATGGCTACACCTTC. It yields the protein CASSQEPGPGSYGYTF.

The rearrangement joins TRBV6-1 to TRBJ1-3, with D maybe TRBD1 (6 bases). V was clipped by 9 bases and J by 9 bases, with 15 bases between them. Germline V gene sequence: CDR1 MNHNS, CDR2 SASEGT. The CDR3 extends over 12 amino acids. The DNA for the CDR3 is TGTGCCAGACTTCGACAGGCGGTCACCATATATTTT. Amino acid sequence: CARLRQAVTIYF.

This clone was found once. The chain is built from TRBV19 and TRBJ2-2; D perhaps matches TRBD2 (5 bases). Germline V gene data show CDR1 as LNHDA and CDR2 as SQIVND (reference sequence). Trimming left V 7 bases short and J 2 bases short, with 20 bases between. The CDR3 runs 17 residues. CDR3 sequence (DNA): TGTGCCAGTAATATCCTCTCGGCAGAGGGTAACACCGGGGAGCTGTTTTTT. It translates to CASNILSAEGNTGELFF.

The rearrangement uses TRBV6-1 and TRBJ2-7; the D gene is possibly TRBD1 (5 bases). V lost 8 bases and J 5 bases, leaving 13 bases between the germline ends. Germline V gene data show CDR1 as MNHNS and CDR2 as SASEGT. The CDR3 extends over 12 amino acids. The CDR3 is CASGHDTHEQYF. CDR3 sequence (DNA): TGTGCCAGCGGACACGACACGCACGAGCAGTACTTC.

The chain is built from TRBV2 and TRBJ1-3; D is possibly TRBD1 (5 bases). CDR3 length equals 17 residues. Trimming took off 7 bases at V and 0 bases at J, with 19 bases between the two ends. Germline CDR1 and CDR2: SNHLY and FYNNEI. The CDR3 nucleotides are TGTGCCAGCACCCTTTGGGGGGAAACCCGCTCTGGAAACACCATATATTTT. It encodes CASTLWGETRSGNTIYF.

The chain combines TRBV28 with TRBJ2-7; 9 bases align to TRBD2. With V trimmed by 2 bases and J by 7 bases, 9 bases remained unmatched. The germline V gene has CDR1 MDHEN and CDR2 SYDVKM. The CDR3 has 15 residues. The CDR3 DNA sequence: TGTGCCAGCAGTTTACCAGCGGGGGGAGAGTATGAGCAGTACTTC. As protein: CASSLPAGGEYEQYF.

This clone has ten or more counts. The chain joins TRBV10-3 to TRBJ1-4; 7 positions match TRBD1. The trim removed 0 bases at V and 2 bases at J, leaving 3 bases unmatched. The germline gives CDR1 ENHRY, CDR2 SYGVKD. The CDR3 runs to 16 residues. As DNA, the CDR3 is TGTGCCATCAGTGAGTCCGGGACAGTTACTAATGAAAAACTGTTTTTT. Its translation is CAISESGTVTNEKLFF.

V is TRBV5-1 and J is TRBJ2-3; D unclear. The V and J ends lost 4 bases and 4 bases respectively, with 13 bases between them. CDR1 is SGHRS, CDR2 YFSETQ, per germline. CDR3 length: 14 amino acids. The CDR3 DNA reads TGCGCCAGCAGCCCAGGTCAGAACCCAGATACGCAGTATTTT. It yields the protein CASSPGQNPDTQYF.

This chain connects TRBV27 to TRBJ2-7; D may correspond to TRBD1 or TRBD2 (5 bases each). Germline lookup yields CDR1 MNHEY and CDR2 SMNVEV (reference sequence). The V end was cut by 0 bases, the J end by 0 bases, with 12 bases between. There are 16 residues in the CDR3. Written as DNA, the CDR3 is TGTGCCAGCAGTTTATCTCGAGGGGTGGGCTCCTACGAGCAGTACTTC. This encodes CASSLSRGVGSYEQYF.